This entry lists 20 T cell receptor beta chains sequenced from one sample in a study of identical twins. TCRdb re-called the 5' RACE reads through MiXCR, storing one row per CDR3 protein. The repertoire holds roughly 260,000 distinct CDR3 sequences, with about 7.5% as singletons. The sample was also linked to a second study, of yellow fever vaccine responses in identical twins.

Sequenced sample: CD8+ T cells sorted from blood. The source is a woman aged 18-35 years in good health.

This clonotype has at least ten counts. This chain uses TRBV28 with TRBJ1-3, with 8 nucleotides matching TRBD1. The germline V gene encodes CDR1 MDHEN and CDR2 SYDVKM. V trimming: 5 bases; J trimming: 1 base; junction bases outside the gene matches: 13. This CDR3 has 18 residues. The CDR3 DNA is TGTGCCAGCAGTCCCTACCTGGACAGGGACCGATCTGGAAACACCATATATTTT. Amino acid sequence: CASSPYLDRDRSGNTIYF.

This clonotype was counted ten times or more. Written as DNA, the CDR3 is TGTGCCACCAGTGATTCGGACAGGGGGCCGTTCACCGGGGAGCTGTTTTTT. Its translation: CATSDSDRGPFTGELFF. The rearrangement links TRBV24-1 to TRBJ2-2, with 11 bases fitting TRBD1. After removal of 2 bases from V and 4 bases from J, the junction contained 5 bases not matched to a gene. This CDR3 comprises 17 residues. Germline CDR1 KGHDR, CDR2 SFDVKD.

The sample holds a few counts of this clonotype. V is TRBV6-5 and J is TRBJ2-4; TRBD2 matches 8 bases. This CDR3 comprises 23 residues. With V trimmed by 4 bases and J by 0 bases, 26 bases remained unmatched. Germline loops: CDR1 MNHEY, CDR2 SVGAGI. The CDR3 coding sequence is TGTGCCAGCAGTTCCGAAGCGGGGGTTTTCGAAATCACTCCCAACATAGCCAAAAACATTCAGTACTTC. It yields the protein CASSSEAGVFEITPNIAKNIQYF.

The chain employs TRBV6-1 and TRBJ2-1, with D perhaps TRBD1 or TRBD2 (6 bases each). Trimming took 7 bases from V and 5 from J, leaving 15 bases between them. Per the germline V gene, CDR1 is MNHNS and CDR2 is SASEGT. CDR3 length: 14 amino acids. This CDR3 reads CASMPGALDNEQFF. CDR3 DNA sequence: TGTGCCAGCATGCCGGGGGCACTTGACAATGAGCAGTTCTTC.

This chain connects TRBV4-1 to TRBJ2-1, with 11 nucleotides matching TRBD2. This CDR3 comprises 17 residues. The V gene end was trimmed by 3 bases and the J gene end by 6 bases; junction bases not matched to a gene: 10. The germline CDR1 and CDR2 sequences are MGHRA and YSYEKL. CDR3 in DNA: TGCGCCAGCAGCCAGGGACTAGCGGCTACCTATCTCAATGAGCAGTTCTTC. Its protein product is CASSQGLAATYLNEQFF.

In its sample, this clonotype was seen many times. The CDR3 region has the DNA TGCGCCAGTAGACAGGGTATATTGAACACTGAAGCTTTCTTT. This translates into CASRQGILNTEAFF. The rearrangement links TRBV4-1 to TRBJ1-1; 7 bases line up with TRBD1. CDR1 is MGHRA, CDR2 YSYEKL, per germline. The CDR3 has 14 amino acids. The trim removed 9 bases at V and 0 bases at J, leaving 7 bases unmatched.

The chain carries TRBV29-1 and TRBJ1-1; D not certain. The CDR3 is 14 residues long. Germline-derived CDR1 and CDR2 are SQVTM and ANQGSEA. V lost 0 bases, J lost 3 bases, and 11 bases lay in between. Here the CDR3 DNA reads TGCAGCGTTGAAGAAGTCGACGGGTACACTGAAGCTTTCTTT. Translation: CSVEEVDGYTEAFF.

This clonotype was found a few times. J is TRBJ1-1 and V is TRBV10-1; the D gene is possibly TRBD1 (5 bases). This CDR3 region has 14 residues. The germline V gene encodes CDR1 WNHNN and CDR2 SYGVQD (reference sequence). V lost 2 bases and J lost 2, with 9 bases in between. Here the CDR3 reads CASSERGGNTEAFF. DNA for the CDR3: TGCGCCAGCAGTGAGAGGGGTGGCAACACTGAAGCTTTCTTT.

This clonotype has only a few counts. V and J are TRBV27 and TRBJ2-3; TRBD2 matches 9 bases. CDR3 length equals 17 residues. V dropped 5 bases and J dropped 6; count of bases not matched to a gene: 15. Germline V gives CDR1 MNHEY, CDR2 SMNVEV (reference sequence). CDR3 sequence reads: CASSPPELAGVGDTQYF. CDR3 DNA sequence: TGTGCCAGCAGTCCCCCGGAATTAGCGGGAGTGGGGGATACGCAGTATTTT.

There are many counts of this clonotype. This sequence joins TRBV4-2 and TRBJ2-7; 9 bases agree with TRBD2. Germline CDR1 LGHNA, CDR2 YNFKEQ. This CDR3 is 17 amino acids long. Trimming at V came to 3 bases and at J to 1 base, leaving 10 bases not matched to a gene. The CDR3 DNA reads TGTGCCAGCAGCCATGAAGAGGGCGGGAGGGGGTCCTACGAGCAGTACTTC. The encoded protein is CASSHEEGGRGSYEQYF.

This clonotype was found a few times. The V call is TRBV12-3 or TRBV12-4, the J call TRBJ2-5, with D perhaps given as TRBD1 or TRBD2 (5 bases each). The germline V and J ends were trimmed by 2 bases and 5 bases, with 12 bases remaining between them. The CDR3 totals 14 residues. The CDR3 DNA reads as TGTGCCAGCAGTTTATTGGGAGCAGGGGAGACCCAGTACTTC. Encoded protein: CASSLLGAGETQYF.

This clonotype was detected many times. The chain couples TRBV11-1 to TRBJ2-2, with TRBD1 matching over 9 bases. J gave up 6 bases and V 3 bases, and 17 bases lay outside the gene matches. Per the germline V gene, CDR1 is SGHAT and CDR2 is FQDESV (reference sequence). CDR3 length: 19 amino acids. CDR3 loop: CASSFPQGTGTGRSGELFF. Here the CDR3 DNA reads TGTGCCAGCAGCTTCCCGCAGGGAACCGGGACAGGGAGATCCGGGGAGCTGTTTTTT.

This clonotype was seen at least ten times. The chain joins TRBV29-1 to TRBJ2-1, with a tentative D call TRBD2 (6 bases). CDR1 and CDR2 (germline): SQVTM, ANQGSEA. The V and J ends lost 1 base and 7 bases respectively, with 8 bases between them. This CDR3 is 12 amino acids long. CDR3 in DNA: TGCAGCGTTGAAGGGCGGGGAAATGAGCAGTTCTTC. Protein sequence: CSVEGRGNEQFF.

This clonotype turned up a few times. CDR3 sequence (DNA): TGTGCCAGCAGCAAACCTCAGGGGGCTGAAAACATTCAGTACTTC. Its protein is CASSKPQGAENIQYF. This chain links TRBV5-8 with TRBJ2-4, with 8 positions matching TRBD1. Germline lookup yields CDR1 SGHTS and CDR2 YDEGEE. The CDR3 consists of 15 residues. Trimming removed 4 bases from V and 5 bases from J; junction bases left unmatched: 8.

This clonotype is large by share. J is TRBJ1-2 and V is TRBV21-1. TRBV21-1 is marked as a pseudogene. The CDR3 has 13 residues. The CDR3: CASSKEGNYGYTF. The CDR3 DNA is TGTGCCAGCAGCAAGGAGGGCAACTATGGCTACACCTTC.

This clonotype has ten or more counts. The chain joins TRBV4-2 to TRBJ2-2, with D perhaps TRBD2 (5 bases). Germline CDR1 is LGHNA and CDR2 is YNFKEQ. Between the trimmed V and J ends, which lost 6 bases and 2 bases, there was a span of 7 bases. This CDR3 is built from 13 residues. The CDR3 sequence: CASSGLNTGELFF. The CDR3 DNA reads TGTGCCAGCAGTGGACTCAACACCGGGGAGCTGTTTTTT.

This clonotype was counted at least ten times. The genes are TRBV9 and TRBJ2-1; D is unclear. The CDR3 covers 10 residues. CDR1 is SGDLS, CDR2 YYNGEE, per germline. Trimming took 3 bases from V and 10 from J, leaving 5 bases between them. CDR3 sequence reads: CASSAREQFF. The CDR3 DNA reads TGTGCCAGCAGCGCTAGGGAGCAGTTCTTC.

There are many counts of this clonotype. CDR3 nucleotide sequence: TGTGCCAGCATGGAGAGTCAGTACCAAGAGACCCAGTACTTC. Its protein is CASMESQYQETQYF. V usage is TRBV28 and J usage is TRBJ2-5; D remains unclear. This CDR3 is built from 14 residues. Germline V gene data show CDR1 as MDHEN and CDR2 as SYDVKM. Trimming left V 7 bases short and J 0 bases short, with 12 bases between.

This clonotype appeared many times. The gene calls are TRBV12-3 or TRBV12-4 and TRBJ1-1; 11 nucleotides align to TRBD1. J was trimmed by 6 bases and V by 3 bases; bases with no gene match: 12. The CDR3 is 17 amino acids. The DNA of the CDR3 is TGTGCCAGCAGTTTTTTGGGGCATGGACAGGGGGCGTCTGAAGCTTTCTTT. Protein sequence: CASSFLGHGQGASEAFF.

The V call is TRBV7-3, the J call TRBJ2-3; D is unresolved. The CDR3 sequence is 15 residues long. Per the germline V gene, CDR1 is SGHTA and CDR2 is FQGTGA. With 3 bases removed from V and 2 bases from J, the gap between germline ends came to 12 bases. The CDR3 protein is CASSLSGPYTDTQYF. DNA for the CDR3: TGTGCCAGCAGCTTGTCCGGGCCTTACACAGATACGCAGTATTTT.